The next 8 T cell receptor beta chains were all read from a single sample in a study of cytomegalovirus exposure and HLA in healthy donors. In the PCR, 60 Vbeta and 13 Jbeta primers were used. Assay: immunoSEQ multiplex PCR; the TCRdb copy retains only in-frame clones and omits some. The table shows 120,000 or so clones, with less than 85% occurring only once. The specimen was PBMCs. The source of these receptors is a middle-aged man in good health and CMV-seronegative.

The chain uses TRBV2 and TRBJ2-3, with 8 bases aligning to TRBD2. V gave up 6 bases and J gave up 4 bases; unmatched junction bases: 9. Germline CDR1 reads SNHLY; CDR2 reads FYNNEI. The CDR3 extends over 15 amino acids. The DNA of the CDR3 is TGTGCCAGCAGGACTAGCGACGAGTCAGCAGATACGCAGTATTTT. Amino acid sequence: CASRTSDESADTQYF.

In this sample, this clone turned up a few times. This chain uses TRBV13 with TRBJ1-1, with 8 positions matching TRBD1. V dropped 5 bases and J dropped 3; count of bases not matched to a gene: 5. The CDR3 has 14 residues. CDR1 and CDR2 (germline): PRHDT, FYEKMQ (reference sequence). CDR3 protein: CASSATGEYTEAFF. The DNA for the CDR3 is TGTGCCAGCAGCGCGACAGGGGAGTACACTGAAGCTTTCTTT.

This rearrangement joins TRBV28 to TRBJ1-1; the match to TRBD1 covers 8 bases. The CDR3 is made up of 11 amino acids. The germline V gene has CDR1 MDHEN and CDR2 SYDVKM. Unmatched junction bases numbered 8, after V lost 8 bases and J lost 12 bases. The DNA for the CDR3 is TGTGCCAGCGGAGGACAGGGCCGGCCTTTCTTT. It specifies CASGGQGRPFF. Drawing the rest from reference TRBV28 and TRBJ1-1, the complete variable domain is DVKVTQSSRYLVKRTGEKVFLECVQDMDHENMFWYRQDPGLGLRLIYFSYDVKMKEKGDIPEGYSVSREKKERFSLILESASTNQTSMYLCASGGQGRPFFGQGTRLTVV.

The chain has TRBV6-1 and TRBJ2-2, with D possibly TRBD1 on 5 matching bases. This CDR3 has 12 residues. Trimming pared 7 bases from V and 6 bases from J, leaving 9 bases between. Germline CDR1 MNHNS, CDR2 SASEGT. The CDR3 reads CASTLGPGELFF. DNA for the CDR3: TGTGCCAGCACCCTGGGGCCCGGGGAGCTGTTTTTT.

The rearrangement links TRBV27 to TRBJ2-7; 9 bases fit TRBD2. The CDR3 contains 14 residues. The junction had 9 bases not matched to a gene; V was cut back by 5 bases and J by 7 bases. CDR1 MNHEY and CDR2 SMNVEV come from the germline V gene (reference sequence). The DNA of the CDR3 is TGTGCCAGCAGTCTAGGGACTAGCATACGAGAGCAGTACTTC. Protein: CASSLGTSIREQYF.

This clone came up once. The CDR3 spells CASSLDRLAYEQYF. The CDR3 DNA follows: TGCGCCAGCAGCTTGGACAGGCTAGCCTACGAGCAGTACTTC. The V call is TRBV5-1, the J call TRBJ2-7; D may be TRBD1 (5 bases). The CDR3 sequence is 14 residues long. The germline V and J ends were trimmed by 0 bases and 2 bases, with 9 bases remaining between them. The germline gives CDR1 SGHRS, CDR2 YFSETQ. Full variable domain (outside the CDR3, taken from reference TRBV5-1 and TRBJ2-7): KAGVTQTPRYLIKTRGQQVTLSCSPISGHRSVSWYQQTPGQGLQFLFEYFSETQRNKGNFPGRFSGRQFSNSRSEMNVSTLELGDSALYLCASSLDRLAYEQYFGPGTRLTVT.

The gene calls are TRBV5-1 and TRBJ1-1; D perhaps matches TRBD1 (5 bases). The CDR3 is made up of 13 amino acids. Trimming took 1 base from V and 1 from J, leaving 5 bases between them. CDR1 and CDR2 from the germline V gene are SGHRS and YFSETQ. CDR3: CASSLTGNTEAFF. CDR3 nucleotide sequence: TGCGCCAGCAGCTTGACAGGGAACACTGAAGCTTTCTTT.

The chain links TRBV6-5 to TRBJ2-5; 7 nucleotides line up with TRBD1. The J call is doubtful: the DNA matches TRBJ2-7 better. The germline gives CDR1 MNHEY, CDR2 SVGAGI. The CDR3 has 13 amino acids. This CDR3 is CASRTGTANEQYF. CDR3 sequence (DNA): TGTGCCAGCAGAACCGGGACAGCCAACGAGCAGTACTTC.